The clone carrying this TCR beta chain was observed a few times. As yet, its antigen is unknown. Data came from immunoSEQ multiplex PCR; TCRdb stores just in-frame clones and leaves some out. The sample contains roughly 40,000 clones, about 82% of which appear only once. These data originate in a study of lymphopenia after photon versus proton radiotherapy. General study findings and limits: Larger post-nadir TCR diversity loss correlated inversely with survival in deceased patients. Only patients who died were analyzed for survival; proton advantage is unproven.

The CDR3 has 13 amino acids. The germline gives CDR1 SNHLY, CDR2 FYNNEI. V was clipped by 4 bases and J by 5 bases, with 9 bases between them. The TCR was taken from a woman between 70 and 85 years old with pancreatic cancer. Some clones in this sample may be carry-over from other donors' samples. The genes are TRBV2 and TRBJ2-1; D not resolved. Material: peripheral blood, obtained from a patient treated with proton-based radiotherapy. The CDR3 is CASSVFRDNEQFF. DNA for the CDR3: TGTGCCAGCAGTGTATTTCGGGACAATGAGCAGTTCTTC.